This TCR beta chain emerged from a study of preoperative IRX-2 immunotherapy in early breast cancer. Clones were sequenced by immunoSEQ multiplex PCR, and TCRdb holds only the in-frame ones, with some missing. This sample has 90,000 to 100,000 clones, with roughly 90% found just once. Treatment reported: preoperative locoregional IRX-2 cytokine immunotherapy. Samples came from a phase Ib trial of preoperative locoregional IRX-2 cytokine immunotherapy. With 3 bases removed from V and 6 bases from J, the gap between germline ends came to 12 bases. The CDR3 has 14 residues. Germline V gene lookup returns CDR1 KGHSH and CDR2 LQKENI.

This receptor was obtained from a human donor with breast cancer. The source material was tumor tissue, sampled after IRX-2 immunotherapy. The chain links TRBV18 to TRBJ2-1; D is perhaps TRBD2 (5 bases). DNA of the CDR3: TGTGCCAGCTCACCCCTGGGCCGGGGCAATGAGCAGTTCTTC. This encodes CASSPLGRGNEQFF.